This T cell receptor (beta chain) was recovered during a study of post-analysis software for immune sequencing data. Study-level findings and limits: Five or six TRBV segments, TRBV5-6, TRBV5-1 and TRBV20-1 among them, were found more frequent in patients than controls.

As regards this clonotype: Its antigen remains unidentified.

The length of the CDR3 is 14 residues. The junction had 10 bases not matched to a gene; V was cut back by 4 bases and J by 7 bases. Germline V gives CDR1 SQVTM, CDR2 ANQGSEA. Prepared TCR beta cDNA libraries contained unique molecular identifiers. TCRdb recomputed calls from the PCR reads with MiXCR, one row per CDR3 protein. The table has approximately 690,000 distinct CDR3 sequences, roughly three fifths seen once; the top ten hold roughly 10%. The receptor's source is a girl aged 2-10 years with multiple sclerosis. Specimen: blood. J is TRBJ2-1 and V is TRBV29-1, with 7 bases fitting TRBD1. CDR3 amino acids: CSVAWTGLTNEQFF. The CDR3 DNA reads as TGCAGCGTTGCTTGGACAGGTCTTACGAATGAGCAGTTCTTC.